This T cell receptor beta chain was obtained from a study of cytotoxic CD8 clonotypes in ibrutinib-treated CLL (dated by TCRdb to about 2021). General notes on the study: The cohort had ten to twelve relapsed/refractory and around 15 treatment-naive patients; approximately 18 were IGHV unmutated. Partial responses were observed in roughly 24 patients and complete responses in 2; after a median follow-up of 68 months, remission was maintained in roughly 15 patients and progression was observed in some twelve. Response samples were taken after a median of 12 months on treatment, ranging from about 6 to 36 months. An average of around 260,000 productive templates and 80,000 to 100,000 productive rearrangements was obtained per sample. Of the 90 or so participants in the trial, about two dozen had longitudinal samples available. Cryopreserved peripheral blood mononuclear cells were obtained before treatment, at response, and at either sustained remission or disease progression. Every sample from remission and from progressive disease was obtained while the patients were still on ibrutinib. What the authors observed across the whole study: Public clonotypes were rare and either shrank or stayed stable during treatment, and the rise in clonality at ibrutinib response reflected expansion of private clonotypes. Sampling times were not matched between patients in sustained remission and patients whose disease was progressing, and lymph node repertoires were not examined. At ibrutinib response clonality went up, during sustained remission it held steady, and at progression it dropped back toward baseline. At baseline, clonality was higher than in age-matched healthy donors and showed a strong correlation with circulating CD8+ T-cell counts.

Of note for this clone: Its cognate antigen has yet to be identified. No much larger clonotype is one base removed from it; base qualities were not supplied.

The goal of deep resolution MiSeq sequencing was a depth between 1 in 1 million and 1 in 200,000 T cells, and coverage averaged 10x per clonotype. TCR beta libraries were generated with the immunoSEQ hsTCRB Kit. The authors' pipeline ran thus. Data were analyzed with ImmunoSEQ Data Assistant and ImmunoSEQ Analyzer, with V, D and J genes assigned per IMGT definitions. Clonality, which ranges from 0 to 1, was calculated by subtracting the normalized Shannon entropy of productive rearrangement frequencies from one. Public clonotype analysis was restricted to overrepresented clonotypes comprising at least 0.05% of each patient's repertoire. Approximately 12 age-matched healthy donor repertoires from immuneACCESS were used as controls for clonality. TCRdb retrieved this table from immuneACCESS and kept in-frame rearrangements only. Not all clones are present; in checked studies, unresolved V genes account for under half, and no reason is known for the remainder. The V and J calls and clone size come from that table; D and trimming were worked out from the DNA. This sample comprises 250,000 to 350,000 clones, approximately 76% of them detected only once. Roughly 6% of the sample belongs to the ten largest clones.

This specimen's time point label, interpreted: progressive disease on ibrutinib. For TCR beta library preparation, approximately 2 micrograms of genomic DNA were isolated from cryopreserved PBMCs. Longitudinal blood samples from CLL patients on ibrutinib monotherapy underwent high-throughput TCR beta sequencing. Patients were enrolled in a phase 2 open-label single-center ibrutinib monotherapy trial. Trimmed from V: 4 bases; trimmed from J: 2 bases; junction bases lacking a gene match: 4. Measured from the cysteine to the phenylalanine, the CDR3 is 14 residues long. The retained sequence is limited to the CDR3, 42 bases, with the frame set at the first base. Reading the germline V gene gives CDR1 SGHRS and CDR2 YFSETQ.

The specimen comprised PBMCs, sampled at disease progression, from a patient treated with ibrutinib. The V and J genes are TRBV5-1 and TRBJ2-7; 9 bases in the junction line up with TRBD1. This receptor was taken from a human donor with chronic lymphocytic leukemia. CDR3 sequence: CASSRDREAYEQYF. The nucleotide sequence reads TGCGCCAGCAGCAGGGACAGGGAGGCCTACGAGCAGTACTTC.